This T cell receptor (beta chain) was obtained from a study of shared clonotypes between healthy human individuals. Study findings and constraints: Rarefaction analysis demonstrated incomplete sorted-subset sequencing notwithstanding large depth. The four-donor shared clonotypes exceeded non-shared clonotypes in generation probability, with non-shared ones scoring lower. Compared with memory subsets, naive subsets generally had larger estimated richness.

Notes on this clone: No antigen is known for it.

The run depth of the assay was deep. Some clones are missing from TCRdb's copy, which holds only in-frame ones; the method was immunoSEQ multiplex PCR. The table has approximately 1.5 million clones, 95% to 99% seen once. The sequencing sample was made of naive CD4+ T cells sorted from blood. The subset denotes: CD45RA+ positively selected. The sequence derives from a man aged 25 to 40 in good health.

The DNA for the CDR3 is TGTGCCAGCTCACCACTTAAGTCTGAGCAGTTCTTC. This sequence encodes CASSPLKSEQFF. The chain employs TRBV18 and TRBJ2-1; D unclear. V was shortened by 1 base and J by 9 bases, with 7 bases between the two germline ends. CDR1 and CDR2 (germline): KGHSH, LQKENI. CDR3 size: 12 residues.